A selection of T cell receptor beta chains follows, all from one sample in a study of cytomegalovirus exposure and HLA in healthy donors. Clones were read by immunoSEQ multiplex PCR, and TCRdb kept only the in-frame ones, dropping some. The data hold roughly 180,000 clones, with around 86% observed a single time. Sequenced input: PBMCs. The receptors shown here come from a man aged 25 to 40 in good health and CMV-seropositive. CDR3s leave out the opening cysteine and the closing phenylalanine or tryptophan. Some rows mark clone size as missing; the rest say once, few, many or name a class of expanded clone.

v_call: TRBV5-6
clone_size: -
j_call: TRBJ2-6
cdr3_aa: ASSPGPRGANVLT

v_call: TRBV4-1
clone_size: -
j_call: TRBJ2-7
cdr3_aa: ASSQGASGTYEQY

v_call: TRBV28
clone_size: -
j_call: TRBJ2-3
cdr3_aa: ASSYPLDTDTQY

v_call: TRBV7-8
clone_size: once
j_call: TRBJ1-6
cdr3_aa: ASKKDSHNSPLH

v_call: TRBV7-6
clone_size: -
j_call: TRBJ1-1
cdr3_aa: ASSPLTGDTEAF

v_call: TRBV2
clone_size: -
j_call: TRBJ2-7
cdr3_aa: AAGRDRAYEQY

v_call: TRBV15
clone_size: -
j_call: TRBJ1-5
cdr3_aa: ATSRARDRVNQPQH

v_call: TRBV5-1
clone_size: -
j_call: TRBJ1-1
cdr3_aa: ASAKGGTGMNTEAF

v_call: TRBV14
clone_size: -
j_call: TRBJ2-3
cdr3_aa: ASSLDGGVDTQY

v_call: TRBV7-9
clone_size: -
j_call: TRBJ2-7
cdr3_aa: ASSLGLRPHEQY

v_call: TRBV7-2
clone_size: few
j_call: TRBJ1-6
cdr3_aa: ASSPRYPGPLH

v_call: TRBV11-3
clone_size: -
j_call: TRBJ1-5
cdr3_aa: ASSFSGRLDNQPQH

v_call: TRBV23-1
clone_size: -
j_call: TRBJ2-7
cdr3_aa: ASSRTRTGLYEQY

v_call: TRBV7-9
clone_size: -
j_call: TRBJ2-7
cdr3_aa: ASSLIPTYEQY

v_call: TRBV27
clone_size: -
j_call: TRBJ1-4
cdr3_aa: ASSLDSSNEKLF

v_call: TRBV5-4
clone_size: -
j_call: TRBJ2-1
cdr3_aa: ASSLTSGRVGEQF

v_call: TRBV15
clone_size: -
j_call: TRBJ1-2
cdr3_aa: ATSRDLALYT

v_call: TRBV11-2
clone_size: -
j_call: TRBJ2-7
cdr3_aa: ASSLDDSAHNYEQY

v_call: TRBV28
clone_size: -
j_call: TRBJ2-3
cdr3_aa: ASSLWRESTDTQY

v_call: TRBV6-5
clone_size: -
j_call: TRBJ2-7
cdr3_aa: ASSYSQRGSYEQY

v_call: TRBV5-1
clone_size: -
j_call: TRBJ1-2
cdr3_aa: ASSRATDRRNYGYT

v_call: TRBV5-1
clone_size: -
j_call: TRBJ2-7
cdr3_aa: ASSLQQGGEQY

v_call: TRBV13
clone_size: -
j_call: TRBJ2-7
cdr3_aa: ASSLNLGSPYEQY

v_call: TRBV11-1
clone_size: -
j_call: TRBJ1-1
cdr3_aa: ASSLGRREAEAF

v_call: TRBV7-9
clone_size: -
j_call: TRBJ2-7
cdr3_aa: ASSLDSGGAYNEQY

v_call: TRBV18
clone_size: -
j_call: TRBJ1-2
cdr3_aa: ASSPEPPNRGNYGYT

v_call: TRBV5-6
clone_size: once
j_call: TRBJ2-7
cdr3_aa: ASSYGRFYEQY

v_call: TRBV11-3
clone_size: -
j_call: TRBJ2-1
cdr3_aa: ASSSDREGYNEQF

v_call: TRBV4-3
clone_size: -
j_call: TRBJ2-5
cdr3_aa: ASSQEEGGRETQY

v_call: TRBV10-1
clone_size: -
j_call: TRBJ2-4
cdr3_aa: ASSELRPLAKNIQY

v_call: TRBV27
clone_size: -
j_call: TRBJ1-5
cdr3_aa: ASSSIPYSNQPQH

v_call: TRBV6-4
clone_size: -
j_call: TRBJ1-1
cdr3_aa: ASSDIPANKAF

v_call: TRBV6-5
clone_size: once
j_call: TRBJ2-1
cdr3_aa: ASTLGEGNEQF

v_call: TRBV7-3
clone_size: -
j_call: TRBJ2-1
cdr3_aa: ASSLSREVHEQF

v_call: TRBV4-1
clone_size: -
j_call: TRBJ1-2
cdr3_aa: ASSRPERGSGYGYT

v_call: TRBV4-3
clone_size: -
j_call: TRBJ1-1
cdr3_aa: ASSRTGSSTEAF

v_call: TRBV7-2
clone_size: -
j_call: TRBJ2-1
cdr3_aa: ASSLLTETIYNEQF

v_call: TRBV2
clone_size: -
j_call: TRBJ2-2
cdr3_aa: ASQTGGSTGELF

v_call: TRBV11-2
clone_size: -
j_call: TRBJ2-7
cdr3_aa: ASSPGTSGGSHSYEQY

v_call: TRBV5-1
clone_size: -
j_call: TRBJ2-7
cdr3_aa: ASSLDLYEQY

v_call: TRBV30
clone_size: -
j_call: TRBJ2-2
cdr3_aa: AWRDRGLGNTGELF

v_call: TRBV28
clone_size: -
j_call: TRBJ2-5
cdr3_aa: ASSAPGTGEETQY

v_call: TRBV9
clone_size: once
j_call: TRBJ2-1
cdr3_aa: ASSVGRGRYNEQF

v_call: TRBV27
clone_size: -
j_call: TRBJ1-2
cdr3_aa: ASSLNGRANYGYT

v_call: TRBV25-1
clone_size: -
j_call: TRBJ2-7
cdr3_aa: ASSDGRGNFYEQY

v_call: TRBV5-1
clone_size: -
j_call: TRBJ2-7
cdr3_aa: ASSYSGRTYEQY

v_call: TRBV6-6
clone_size: -
j_call: TRBJ2-5
cdr3_aa: ASSLPVGELGETQY